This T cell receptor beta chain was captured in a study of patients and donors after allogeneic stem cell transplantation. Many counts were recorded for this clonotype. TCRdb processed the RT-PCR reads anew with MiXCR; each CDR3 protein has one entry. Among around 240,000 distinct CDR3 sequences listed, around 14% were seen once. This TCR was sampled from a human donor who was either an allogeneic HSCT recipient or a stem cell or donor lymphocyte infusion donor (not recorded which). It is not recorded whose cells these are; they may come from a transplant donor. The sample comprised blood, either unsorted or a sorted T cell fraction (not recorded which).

This chain's CDR3 is CASSPSGRGEKLFF. The CDR3 DNA is TGCGCCAGCAGCCCGTCAGGACGGGGTGAAAAACTGTTTTTT. This chain uses TRBV5-1 with TRBJ1-4; D remains unclear. The V gene's germline CDR1 is SGHRS and CDR2 YFSETQ. The CDR3 has 14 residues. Trimming took off 4 bases at V and 7 bases at J, with 14 bases between the two ends.